This T cell receptor beta chain was sequenced for a study of regulatory T cells in long-lasting Graves disease. Both iRepertoire HTBI primers and Arm-PCR of CDR3 regions were used to build the TCR beta libraries. TCRdb ran MiXCR on the multiplex PCR reads and lists one entry per CDR3 protein. The profile shows under 450,000 distinct CDR3 sequences, approximately 10% of them singletons. This clonotype was seen repeatedly, ten times or more. Time point defined: newly diagnosed GD, antithyroid drugs for less than 3 months. Generation of the TCR library employed RNA extracted from PBMCs. These data were likewise used in another study, on T cells in Graves' hyperthyroidism and ophthalmopathy.

The clonotype was recovered from a young woman with Graves disease. The sequences come from peripheral blood mononuclear cells (PBMCs), collected at new diagnosis, from a patient treated with antithyroid drugs.

CDR3 protein: CSARLAENTGELFF. The CDR3 DNA reads as TGCAGTGCTAGACTAGCGGAAAACACCGGGGAGCTGTTTTTT. This sequence joins TRBV20-1 and TRBJ2-2; 7 nucleotides agree with TRBD2. Trimming took 2 bases from V and 2 from J; bases not matched to a gene: 2. Germline V CDR1 and CDR2: DFQATT, SNEGSKA (reference sequence). This CDR3 has 14 amino acids.